This TCR beta chain was captured in a study of identical twins. V lost 5 bases to trimming and J lost 4 bases; unmatched junction nucleotides: 6. Looked up from germline, CDR1 is SGHTA and CDR2 is FQGNSA. This CDR3 region has 14 residues. TCRdb reprocessed the 5' RACE reads via MiXCR and lists one record per CDR3 protein. Altogether 350,000 to 450,000 distinct CDR3 sequences are present, approximately 17% being singletons, with the ten largest covering around 12%. This chain joins TRBV7-2 and TRBJ2-7; 9 bases are a match to TRBD1. Sequenced input: naive T cells sorted from blood. The receptor was isolated from a man in his fifties or sixties in good health. The CDR3 loop is CASSHRDRAYEQYF. Written as DNA, the CDR3 is TGTGCCAGCAGCCACCGGGACAGGGCATACGAGCAGTACTTC.